This TCR beta chain was profiled in a study of blood T cell repertoires in COVID-19. Study background: The United States, Italy and Spain were the sources of the acute and convalescent COVID-19 samples. T cells, B-cell-depleted T cells, or PBMCs supplied cDNA or gDNA.

Those enrolled, adults aged roughly 18 to 95 years, came from about two dozen US areas. Profiling relied on immunoSEQ multiplex PCR, and the TCRdb table lists in-frame clones only, not all of them. This sample carries around 300,000 clones, under 90% of them seen once, and the ten largest clones take about 2%. Sequencing used PBMCs or T cells enriched from blood (not recorded which). This TCR was sampled from a woman between 55 and 75 years old who had recovered from COVID-19.

CDR3 residues: CAGGEGLKPQHF. For the CDR3, the DNA is TGTGCCGGCGGGGAGGGTCTGAAGCCCCAGCATTTT. The gene calls are TRBV19 and TRBJ1-5; D call uncertain. Looked up from germline, CDR1 is LNHDA and CDR2 is SQIVND (reference sequence). The CDR3 consists of 12 residues. The V gene lost 11 bases and the J gene lost 8 bases, with 16 bases spanning the gap. Together with reference TRBV19 and TRBJ1-5, the CDR3 gives the full variable domain: DGGITQSPKYLFRKEGQNVTLSCEQNLNHDAMYWYRQDPGQGLRLIYYSQIVNDFQKGDIAEGYSVSREKKESFPLTVTSAQKNPTAFYLCAGGEGLKPQHFGDGTRLSIL.